This record looks at one T cell receptor (beta chain) sequence and its context. The antigen is unknown. The protocol was immunoSEQ multiplex PCR, while the TCRdb copy is restricted to in-frame clones and leaves out a portion. The sample consists of about 1.1 million clones, around three quarters of them appearing once. These data originate in a study of shared clonotypes between healthy human individuals. In the study overall: Samples came from two female and a few male donors aged 18 to 49.

General observations from the study: Generation probabilities were higher for clonotypes shared across all four sorted-subset donors than for unshared ones.

Material for sequencing was memory CD4+ T cells from PBMCs. Subset defined: CD45RA-negative fraction. The source is a man between 18 and 29 years old in good health. Some clones in this sample may be carry-over from other donors' samples.

CDR3 bases: TGTGCCTGGAGTGTAGCGGGAGCCTACAATACGCAGTATTTT. It specifies CAWSVAGAYNTQYF. The rearrangement links TRBV30 to TRBJ2-3; the match to TRBD2 covers 8 bases. The V gene end was trimmed by 0 bases and the J gene end by 7 bases; junction bases not matched to a gene: 6. Germline V gives CDR1 GTSNPN, CDR2 SVGIG (reference sequence). The CDR3 consists of 14 residues.